This is a list of T cell receptor beta chains from one sample in a study of blood T cell repertoires in COVID-19. The method was immunoSEQ multiplex PCR; TCRdb's version includes in-frame clones alone and lacks a portion of them. This repertoire shows about 98,000 clones, around 85% found once; its top ten account for roughly 10%. Sequencing was done on a sample of peripheral blood. These receptors all come from a woman of 80 years or more with acute or convalescent COVID-19. The conserved cysteine and the conserved F or W are not part of the CDR3 here. The order of the fields is V gene, J gene, CDR3 protein.

>TRBV14|TRBJ2-3
ASSQDLLRGTDTQY
>TRBV5-6|TRBJ1-2
ASSLEGKWSGYT
>TRBV4-3|TRBJ1-5
ASSQVDRLGPQH
>TRBV9|TRBJ2-1
ASSAVASGVDEQF
>TRBV27|TRBJ2-3
ASSPRQGRGTQY
>TRBV5-5|TRBJ1-1
ASSSGQGNTEAF
>TRBV28|TRBJ1-5
ASSGGGSQPQH
>TRBV3-1/TRBV3-2|TRBJ1-2
ASSQQGQSPYGYT
>TRBV7-2|TRBJ1-5
ASSLGSRDNQPQH
>TRBV10-3|TRBJ1-1
AISEQGGSTEAF